A single sample is the source of the 27 T cell receptor beta chains below, sequenced in a study of persistence of HIV-infected CD4 T cells. The stimulus was an HIV-1 Gag 15-mer peptide pool, about 1.1 ug/peptide/mL. CD40L/CD69 double-negative CD45RO-high memory CD4+ T cells were collected. These receptors' targets are unknown. The immunoSEQ assay was version 4, run in survey mode. Libraries were prepared by immunoSEQ multiplex PCR; TCRdb keeps only in-frame clonotypes and omits some of them. Altogether 36,000 or so clones are present, 75% to 85% being singletons, with the ten largest covering almost 1%. The sample consisted of cultured CD4+ T cells from PBMCs, taken from a patient who received antiretroviral therapy. These receptors were obtained from an adult with HIV. The donor label of this sample is uncertain.

The chain uses TRBV7-9 and TRBJ2-3; TRBD1 matches 10 bases. Germline V gives CDR1 SEHNR, CDR2 FQNEAQ (reference sequence). This CDR3 contains 15 residues. The V segment lost 1 base and the J segment 4 bases; nucleotides outside the gene matches: 2. Written as DNA, the CDR3 is TGTGCCAGCAGCTTAGAGGGACAGGGGTCAGATACGCAGTATTTT. Translation gives CASSLEGQGSDTQYF.

J is TRBJ1-2 and V is TRBV6-5, with D perhaps TRBD1 (5 bases). The CDR3 runs to 14 residues. Trimming took off 6 bases at V and 7 bases at J, with 18 bases between the two ends. Germline CDR1 reads MNHEY; CDR2 reads SVGAGI. CDR3 sequence: CASSLTVGGAGYTF. Here the CDR3 DNA reads TGTGCCAGCAGCCTTACGGTTGGGGGAGCTGGCTACACCTTC.

The rearrangement joins TRBV18 to TRBJ1-5, with D perhaps TRBD1 (5 bases). V was clipped by 3 bases and J by 7 bases, with 16 bases between them. The germline gives CDR1 KGHSH, CDR2 LQKENI. CDR3 length: 15 residues. The CDR3: CASSPQGERDQPQHF. The CDR3, as DNA: TGTGCCAGCTCACCCCAAGGGGAGAGAGACCAGCCCCAGCATTTT.

V gene TRBV12-3 or TRBV12-4 combines with J gene TRBJ1-5; 7 bases map to TRBD1. The length of the CDR3 is 13 residues. After removal of 5 bases from V and 7 bases from J, the junction contained 5 bases not matched to a gene. CDR3 sequence (DNA): TGTGCCAGCAGTGCGGCAGGGGGACAGCCCCAGCATTTT. Its protein is CASSAAGGQPQHF.

This chain links TRBV30 with TRBJ2-1; D ambiguous. This CDR3 has 13 amino acids. Trimming took 6 bases from V and 4 from J, leaving 13 bases between them. Germline CDR1 GTSNPN, CDR2 SVGIG (reference sequence). CDR3 in DNA: TGTGCCTGCTCTCAGGCCAGGTACAATGAGCAGTTCTTC. Protein: CACSQARYNEQFF.

This chain connects TRBV24-1 to TRBJ2-1, with D tentatively TRBD1 (5 bases). CDR1 and CDR2 from the germline V gene are KGHDR and SFDVKD. V was pared by 2 bases and J by 4 bases, with 8 bases between. This CDR3 comprises 14 residues. CDR3 amino acids: CATSDYPGYNEQFF. The CDR3 nucleotides are TGTGCCACCAGTGATTACCCAGGGTACAATGAGCAGTTCTTC.

This chain joins TRBV4-2 and TRBJ2-7; 8 nucleotides agree with TRBD1. This CDR3 has 15 amino acids. Germline loops: CDR1 LGHNA, CDR2 YNFKEQ. The trim removed 1 base at V and 4 bases at J, leaving 6 bases unmatched. The CDR3 here is CASSQAGTGQYEQYF. The CDR3 coding sequence is TGTGCCAGCAGCCAAGCAGGGACAGGCCAGTACGAGCAGTACTTC.

The chain is built from TRBV2 and TRBJ1-4; TRBD1 matches at 9 bases. The CDR3 is 14 amino acids. Per the germline V gene, CDR1 is SNHLY and CDR2 is FYNNEI. Trimming took 6 bases from V and 5 from J; bases not matched to a gene: 4. The DNA for the CDR3 is TGTGCCAGCAGAAGACAGGGGGTCAATGAAAAACTGTTTTTT. Translated: CASRRQGVNEKLFF.

The chain links TRBV5-1 to TRBJ1-6; unclear D gene. With 0 bases removed from V and 10 bases from J, the gap between germline ends came to 8 bases. CDR1 is SGHRS and CDR2 is YFSETQ in the germline V gene. The CDR3 consists of 13 residues. Here the CDR3 reads CASSLALASPLHF. CDR3 DNA: TGCGCCAGCAGCTTGGCACTGGCCTCACCCCTCCACTTT.

The rearrangement links TRBV6-1 to TRBJ2-2, with D perhaps matching TRBD1 (6 bases). CDR1 and CDR2 (germline): MNHNS, SASEGT. This CDR3 is 15 amino acids long. The germline V and J ends were trimmed by 2 bases and 5 bases, with 12 bases remaining between them. This CDR3 is CASSEPYRETGELFF. DNA for the CDR3: TGTGCCAGCAGTGAACCGTACAGGGAGACCGGGGAGCTGTTTTTT.

This clone has only one observation. V and J are TRBV14 and TRBJ2-7; 8 nucleotides match TRBD1. CDR1 is SGHDN and CDR2 is FVKESK in the germline V gene. V shed 1 base and J 10 bases; nucleotides not matched to a gene: 3. The CDR3 has 12 residues. In nucleotides, the CDR3 is TGTGCCAGCAGCCAAGCGACAGGGGTACAGTACGTC. It is translated as CASSQATGVQYV.

V gene TRBV30 combines with J gene TRBJ1-5, with a tentative D call TRBD1 (5 bases). CDR3 length: 13 residues. V lost 5 bases to trimming and J lost 1 base, with 9 bases between them. The germline CDR1 and CDR2 sequences are GTSNPN and SVGIG (reference sequence). The CDR3, as DNA: TGTGCCTGGCAGACAGTAAGCAATCAGCCCCAGCATTTT. Translated, it gives CAWQTVSNQPQHF. The full variable domain, rest sourced from reference TRBV30 and TRBJ1-5, is SQTIHQWPATLVQPVGSPLSLECTVEGTSNPNLYWYRQAAGRGLQLLFYSVGIGQISSEVPQNLSASRPQDRQFILSSKKLLLSDSGFYLCAWQTVSNQPQHFGDGTRLSIL.

The rearrangement links TRBV7-3 to TRBJ2-2; a possible D gene is TRBD2 (6 bases). Between the trimmed V and J ends, which lost 5 bases and 0 bases, there was a span of 16 bases. CDR3 length: 17 amino acids. The V gene's germline CDR1 is SGHTA and CDR2 FQGTGA. CDR3 region: CASSLRAASANTGELFF. The CDR3 nucleotides are TGTGCCAGCAGCCTAAGGGCAGCTAGCGCGAACACCGGGGAGCTGTTTTTT.

V and J are TRBV4-2 and TRBJ1-4; D might be TRBD1 (5 bases). Trimming removed 3 bases at V and 3 bases at J, with 8 bases between. This CDR3 has 14 amino acids. Per germline, CDR1 LGHNA and CDR2 YNFKEQ. The CDR3 is CASSQGRANEKLFF. The CDR3 nucleotides read TGTGCCAGCAGCCAGGGCAGGGCTAATGAAAAACTGTTTTTT.

The V call is TRBV13, the J call TRBJ1-2; the D gene is possibly TRBD1 (6 bases). The V end lost 1 base, the J end lost 4 bases, and 10 bases lay between the germline ends. This CDR3 is built from 14 residues. Per the germline V gene, CDR1 is PRHDT and CDR2 is FYEKMQ (reference sequence). CDR3 nucleotides: TGTGCCAGCAGCTTAGTACAGGGCACCTATGGCTACACCTTC. This sequence encodes CASSLVQGTYGYTF.

This sequence joins TRBV14 and TRBJ2-6, with 9 bases fitting TRBD2. After removal of 2 bases from V and 1 base from J, the junction contained 6 bases not matched to a gene. Per the germline V gene, CDR1 is SGHDN and CDR2 is FVKESK. The CDR3 has 18 amino acids. The CDR3 protein is CASSQLLAGLSGANVLTF. The CDR3 DNA is TGTGCCAGCAGCCAACTCCTAGCGGGGTTATCTGGGGCCAACGTCCTGACTTTC.

The chain is built from TRBV2 and TRBJ1-2, with 8 bases fitting TRBD1. Unmatched junction bases numbered 18, after V lost 7 bases and J lost 8 bases. CDR1 is SNHLY and CDR2 is FYNNEI in the germline V gene. The CDR3 is 16 residues long. CDR3 amino acids: CASKLLSTGDRFGYTF. CDR3 nucleotides: TGTGCCAGCAAGTTACTATCGACAGGGGACCGCTTCGGCTACACCTTC. The complete variable domain, with remaining parts taken from reference TRBV2 and TRBJ1-2, reads EPEVTQTPSHQVTQMGQEVILRCVPISNHLYFYWYRQILGQKVEFLVSFYNNEISEKSEIFDDQFSVERPDGSNFTLKIRSTKLEDSAMYFCASKLLSTGDRFGYTFGSGTRLTVV.

The V gene is TRBV12-3 or TRBV12-4, the J gene TRBJ1-1; tentatively, D is TRBD1 (6 bases). The ends were cut back, 3 bases at V and 8 bases at J, with 13 bases in the middle. The CDR3 is made up of 13 amino acids. The CDR3 loop is CASSLGGASEAFF. In DNA, the CDR3 is TGTGCCAGCAGTTTGGGGGGCGCTTCCGAAGCTTTCTTT.

This sequence joins TRBV6-4 and TRBJ1-1, with D unclear. Germline loops: CDR1 MRHNA, CDR2 SNTAGT. The CDR3 runs 14 residues. V dropped 5 bases and J dropped 4 bases, with 14 bases sitting between them. CDR3 bases: TGTGCCAGCAGTAGCACAAACCGGGTCACTGAAGCTTTCTTT. It yields the protein CASSSTNRVTEAFF.

V and J are TRBV18 and TRBJ2-7; 7 bases are a match to TRBD1. The V segment lost 6 bases and the J segment 1 base; nucleotides outside the gene matches: 3. The V gene's germline CDR1 is KGHSH and CDR2 LQKENI. The CDR3 has 13 amino acids. The CDR3 coding sequence is TGTGCCAGCTCGCCGGGACAGTCCTACGAGCAGTACGTC. This encodes CASSPGQSYEQYV.

The V call is TRBV5-1, the J call TRBJ1-1; 11 nucleotides line up with TRBD1. Germline CDR1 is SGHRS and CDR2 is YFSETQ. Losses at the gene ends were 4 bases for V and 2 bases for J; bases not matched to a gene: 7. This CDR3 spans 16 amino acids. CDR3 DNA: TGCGCCAGCAGCGTTCGGACAGGGGGCGGAAACACTGAAGCTTTCTTT. The encoded protein is CASSVRTGGGNTEAFF.

V usage is TRBV6-5 and J usage is TRBJ1-1, with D tentatively TRBD1 (6 bases). Trimming took 6 bases from V and 5 from J, leaving 13 bases between them. Germline values: CDR1 MNHEY, CDR2 SVGAGI. This CDR3 is 13 amino acids long. The DNA of the CDR3 is TGTGCCAGCAGGTACAACAGGGAGACTGAAGCTTTCTTT. This gives the protein CASRYNRETEAFF.

This clone was seen only a few times. The chain recombines TRBV12-3 or TRBV12-4 with TRBJ1-2; no clear D gene. This CDR3 has 13 residues. V lost 1 base and J lost 6, with 9 bases in between. CDR3 bases: TGTGCCAGCAGTTTAGGGCAGTGGGATGGCTACACCTTC. This gives the protein CASSLGQWDGYTF.

The gene calls are TRBV28 and TRBJ2-7; D might be TRBD1 (6 bases). This CDR3 has 13 amino acids. Germline CDR1 and CDR2: MDHEN and SYDVKM. V was clipped by 6 bases and J by 3 bases, with 12 bases between them. CDR3 coding DNA: TGTGCCAGCAGAACCGACAGGTTCTACGAGCAGTACTTC. It encodes CASRTDRFYEQYF.

The rearrangement links TRBV5-1 to TRBJ2-5; 8 positions agree with TRBD1. In germline, CDR1 is SGHRS, CDR2 YFSETQ. This CDR3 region has 16 residues. V dropped 5 bases and J dropped 5; count of bases not matched to a gene: 14. The CDR3 region is CASSREGAGGRETQYF. The CDR3 bases are TGCGCCAGCAGTCGAGAAGGGGCAGGGGGCCGGGAGACCCAGTACTTC.

The genes are TRBV5-1 and TRBJ2-5; TRBD1 matches at 12 bases. Germline V gene lookup returns CDR1 SGHRS and CDR2 YFSETQ. The V segment lost 4 bases and the J segment 4 bases; nucleotides outside the gene matches: 8. This CDR3 is 16 amino acids long. In DNA form, the CDR3 reads TGCGCCAGCAGCCGATCCGGGACAGGGGGCCCAGAGACCCAGTACTTC. Its protein product is CASSRSGTGGPETQYF.

This clone was seen a handful of times. The chain employs TRBV21-1 and TRBJ2-1; the DNA was not compared with TRBD1, the D call given in the table. TRBV21-1 represents a pseudogene. There are 13 residues in the CDR3. CDR3 coding DNA: TGTGCCTCCCGGGACAGGGGGCGCTATGAGCAGTTCTTC. Its translation is CASRDRGRYEQFF.